The 22 T cell receptor beta chains in this list originate from one sample, sequenced in a study of blood T cell repertoires in COVID-19. Clones were sequenced by immunoSEQ multiplex PCR, and TCRdb holds only the in-frame ones, with some missing. The sample carries some 40,000 clones, more than 90% recorded once. Sequencing used peripheral blood. The receptors originated from a man aged 50-60 years with COVID-19, enrolled during active disease.

The table lists this clone with a count of one. The chain combines TRBV7-6 with TRBJ2-5; D possibly corresponds to TRBD2 (5 bases). Between the trimmed V and J ends, which lost 5 bases and 3 bases, there was a span of 25 bases. Germline CDR1 SGHVS, CDR2 FNYEAQ. This CDR3 has 18 residues. The CDR3 here is CASSPPSGWRAEEETQYF. The CDR3 DNA follows: TGTGCCAGCAGCCCCCCGAGTGGGTGGCGGGCTGAAGAAGAGACCCAGTACTTC.

This clone was found once. The chain carries TRBV5-1 and TRBJ2-1, with 7 positions matching TRBD1. The CDR3 covers 14 residues. Looked up from germline, CDR1 is SGHRS and CDR2 is YFSETQ. After removal of 1 base from V and 3 bases from J, the junction contained 1 base not matched to a gene. CDR3 sequence (DNA): TGCGCCAGCAGCTTGCGGGACAGCTACAATGAGCAGTTCTTC. Translating gives CASSLRDSYNEQFF.

DNA of the CDR3: TGCGCCAGCAGCCAAATGGGAGGGCTAGCGGGAATAAATGAGCAGTTCTTC. It is translated as CASSQMGGLAGINEQFF. This chain joins TRBV4-3 and TRBJ2-1, with 9 bases aligning to TRBD2. This CDR3 contains 17 residues. Trimming at V came to 2 bases and at J to 7 bases, leaving 12 bases not matched to a gene. Germline V lookup: CDR1 LGHNA, CDR2 YSLEER.

The sample holds one count of this clone. V gene TRBV6-5 combines with J gene TRBJ2-7; TRBD2 aligns across 9 bases. Germline assignment: CDR1 MNHEY and CDR2 SVGAGI. V lost 0 bases and J lost 4; bases outside the gene matches: 4. The CDR3 consists of 15 residues. CDR3 sequence: CASSYSSGSQYEQYF. The CDR3 region has the DNA TGTGCCAGCAGTTACTCTAGCGGGAGTCAATACGAGCAGTACTTC.

The gene calls are TRBV24-1 and TRBJ1-2; 9 positions agree with TRBD1. The CDR3 is 15 residues long. Per the germline V gene, CDR1 is KGHDR and CDR2 is SFDVKD. Trimming cost V 3 bases and J 3 bases; bases outside gene matches: 4. For the CDR3, the DNA is TGTGCCACCAGTGATCCCGGGACAGGGCACTATGGCTACACCTTC. Protein: CATSDPGTGHYGYTF.

This chain joins TRBV3-1 (or the pseudogene TRBV3-2) and TRBJ2-7; possibly TRBD2 for D (6 bases). Germline V lookup: CDR1 LGHDT, CDR2 YNNKEL (reference sequence). This CDR3 is built from 16 residues. The germline V and J ends were trimmed by 1 base and 0 bases, with 13 bases remaining between them. CDR3 in amino acids: CASSQGLSSASYEQYF. The CDR3 DNA reads as TGTGCCAGCAGCCAAGGGTTGTCTAGCGCCTCCTACGAGCAGTACTTC.

This rearrangement joins TRBV2 to TRBJ1-3; no clear D. Trimming took off 5 bases at V and 4 bases at J, with 9 bases between the two ends. This CDR3 comprises 13 residues. Germline CDR1 and CDR2: SNHLY and FYNNEI. CDR3 sequence reads: CASSRTPGNTIYF. The CDR3 nucleotides read TGTGCCAGCAGTAGGACTCCGGGAAACACCATATATTTT.

J is TRBJ1-3 and V is TRBV10-1; a possible D gene is TRBD1 (6 bases). The CDR3 is made up of 15 amino acids. V was pared by 0 bases and J by 1 base, with 7 bases between. The germline V gene has CDR1 WNHNN and CDR2 SYGVQD (reference sequence). CDR3 loop: CASSESTGSGNTIYF. In DNA, the CDR3 is TGCGCCAGCAGTGAGTCAACAGGGTCTGGAAACACCATATATTTT.

The genes are TRBV7-2 and TRBJ2-3; maybe TRBD2 (6 bases). The germline V gene has CDR1 SGHTA and CDR2 FQGNSA. CDR3 size: 14 residues. The germline V and J ends were trimmed by 4 bases and 1 base, with 9 bases remaining between them. CDR3 protein: CASSWDWGTDTQYF. The DNA for the CDR3 is TGTGCCAGCAGCTGGGACTGGGGCACAGATACGCAGTATTTT.

The chain joins TRBV19 to TRBJ1-1; 8 bases map to TRBD1. The V segment lost 3 bases and the J segment 10 bases; nucleotides outside the gene matches: 4. CDR3 length equals 12 residues. Looked up from germline, CDR1 is LNHDA and CDR2 is SQIVND (reference sequence). Written as DNA, the CDR3 is TGTGCCAGTAGTATGGACAGGGTGGGAGCTTTCTTT. Protein sequence: CASSMDRVGAFF.

The chain is built from TRBV29-1 and TRBJ1-4, with D hard to call. V lost 3 bases and J 8 bases, leaving 16 bases between the germline ends. The CDR3 is made up of 14 amino acids. Looked up from germline, CDR1 is SQVTM and CDR2 is ANQGSEA. CDR3 bases: TGCAGCGTTGAGGGAAGGGCAGAGGGCGAAAAACTGTTTTTT. This gives the protein CSVEGRAEGEKLFF.

This chain connects TRBV11-2 to TRBJ2-1, with D tentatively TRBD2 (5 bases). V dropped 3 bases and J dropped 8 bases, with 11 bases sitting between them. The CDR3 is 13 residues long. CDR1 is SGHAT, CDR2 FQNNGV, per germline. This CDR3 reads CASSFPGRDEQFF. Written as DNA, the CDR3 is TGTGCCAGCAGCTTTCCCGGGCGGGATGAGCAGTTCTTC.

This clone has only one observation. The rearrangement uses TRBV29-1 and TRBJ2-2; D may be TRBD2 (6 bases). The V end lost 6 bases, the J end lost 6 bases, and 14 bases lay between the germline ends. The CDR3 runs 13 residues. Germline loops: CDR1 SQVTM, CDR2 ANQGSEA. The CDR3 DNA reads TGCAGCGTCAGGGAAAGGGAGGCCGGGGAGCTGTTTTTT. This gives the protein CSVREREAGELFF.

The J gene is TRBJ2-5, the V gene TRBV5-4, with 8 bases that match TRBD1. Trimming at V came to 4 bases and at J to 6 bases, leaving 8 bases not matched to a gene. Germline V CDR1 and CDR2: SGHNT, YYREEE (reference sequence). This CDR3 has 14 residues. The CDR3 nucleotides are TGTGCCAGCAGCCGGACAGGGAGGATGAAGACCCAGTACTTC. It is translated as CASSRTGRMKTQYF.

This clone appeared once. V is TRBV5-1 and J is TRBJ1-2; 9 nucleotides agree with TRBD1. CDR1 SGHRS and CDR2 YFSETQ come from the germline V gene. CDR3 length: 15 amino acids. V shed 1 base, J shed 0 bases, and the junction held 1 base outside the gene matches. The CDR3 DNA reads as TGCGCCAGCAGCTTGAGACAGGGGGCTAACTATGGCTACACCTTC. This codes for CASSLRQGANYGYTF. The full variable domain, in which reference TRBV5-1 and TRBJ1-2 provide the parts outside the CDR3, is KAGVTQTPRYLIKTRGQQVTLSCSPISGHRSVSWYQQTPGQGLQFLFEYFSETQRNKGNFPGRFSGRQFSNSRSEMNVSTLELGDSALYLCASSLRQGANYGYTFGSGTRLTVV.

This rearrangement joins TRBV6-1 to TRBJ2-3; 8 nucleotides agree with TRBD2. The germline CDR1 and CDR2 sequences are MNHNS and SASEGT. The CDR3 is 15 amino acids. The trim removed 2 bases at V and 10 bases at J, leaving 11 bases unmatched. CDR3 region: CASSELAGGVGPQYF. Here the CDR3 DNA reads TGTGCCAGCAGTGAATTGGCGGGAGGAGTGGGTCCGCAGTATTTT.

V gene TRBV7-9 combines with J gene TRBJ1-2; 8 bases are a match to TRBD1. This CDR3 region has 14 residues. CDR1 is SEHNR, CDR2 FQNEAQ, per germline (reference sequence). The V gene end was trimmed by 0 bases and the J gene end by 6 bases; junction bases not matched to a gene: 3. The CDR3 sequence is CASSLAGTGNGYTF. The CDR3 DNA reads as TGTGCCAGCAGCTTAGCCGGGACAGGTAATGGCTACACCTTC.

This clone came up once. The rearrangement joins TRBV13 to TRBJ2-6, with D maybe TRBD2 (5 bases). V lost 1 base to trimming and J lost 2 bases, with 9 bases between them. Germline lookup yields CDR1 PRHDT and CDR2 FYEKMQ (reference sequence). The CDR3 consists of 16 residues. CDR3 region: CASSLVRGTGANVLTF. As DNA, the CDR3 is TGTGCCAGCAGCTTAGTCCGGGGAACTGGGGCCAACGTCCTGACTTTC.

This chain uses TRBV5-1 with TRBJ2-7, with D maybe TRBD1 (6 bases). Germline lookup yields CDR1 SGHRS and CDR2 YFSETQ. V was trimmed by 1 base and J by 5 bases, leaving 16 bases between them. There are 15 residues in the CDR3. The CDR3 reads CASSLRLGTRNEQYF. Written as DNA, the CDR3 is TGCGCCAGCAGCTTGAGATTGGGGACAAGAAACGAGCAGTACTTC.

The chain is built from TRBV7-9 and TRBJ1-4; 9 bases align to TRBD1. V lost 5 bases, J lost 15 bases, and 13 bases stayed unmatched. The CDR3 length is 14 residues. Per germline, CDR1 SEHNR and CDR2 FQNEAQ (reference sequence). This CDR3 is CASSQTGTGKNVFF. CDR3 nucleotides: TGTGCCAGCAGCCAGACCGGGACAGGGAAAAACGTGTTTTTT.

V is TRBV6-5 and J is TRBJ2-1; tentative D call: TRBD2 (6 bases). CDR1 and CDR2 (germline): MNHEY, SVGAGI. This CDR3 region has 15 residues. V shed 6 bases and J shed 2 bases, with 14 bases lying between them. The CDR3 nucleotides read TGTGCCAGCAGAGCACCGGGACTCCCCTACAATGAGCAGTTCTTC. It specifies CASRAPGLPYNEQFF.

The chain uses TRBV6-6 and TRBJ2-7; 13 nucleotides line up with TRBD2. There are 16 residues in the CDR3. V lost 6 bases to trimming and J lost 2 bases; unmatched junction nucleotides: 7. In germline, CDR1 is MNHNY, CDR2 SVGAGI (reference sequence). This CDR3 reads CASSRSGTSGTYEQYF. CDR3 nucleotide sequence: TGTGCCAGCAGCCGATCCGGGACTAGCGGGACCTACGAGCAGTACTTC.